This T cell receptor (beta chain) came from a study of blood T cells in healthy people across ages. Study-wide results and limits: Age brought a roughly linear fall in TCR beta diversity measured per million T cells.

Points on this clonotype: The antigen is not known.

Germline lookup yields CDR1 SGHTA and CDR2 FQGNSA. This CDR3 region has 16 residues. The germline V and J ends were trimmed by 5 bases and 0 bases, with 17 bases remaining between them. Using a J-beta primer mix together with a sample-barcoded 5' primer, a second PCR was run for 7 to 11 cycles. TCRdb fed the 5' RACE reads into MiXCR, producing one record per CDR3 protein. The table lists about 800,000 distinct CDR3 sequences, around a quarter of them singletons, with roughly 3.8% in the top ten. The sample was also linked to a second study, of T cells of mothers and their children.

The specimen was blood. This TCR was sampled from a boy between 5 and 17 years old in good health. The chain joins TRBV7-2 to TRBJ2-7; possibly TRBD1 for D (6 bases). CDR3 residues: CASSRYGGSTSYEQYF. The CDR3 DNA is TGTGCCAGCAGCAGATATGGGGGCAGCACCTCCTACGAGCAGTACTTC.